The next 30 T cell receptor beta chains were all read from a single sample in a study of T cell responses to AZD1222 COVID-19 vaccine (dated by TCRdb to 2020 to 2023). The sample's time point, from its label and the paper: baseline before first vaccination. The method was the immunoSEQ multiplex PCR assay. What TCRdb holds here is the immuneACCESS table cut down to in-frame rearrangements. Part of the clones is not present; checked against another copy, under half of the missing clones reflect an unresolved V gene, and the others are unexplained. The sample records about 93,000 clones, 86% of which are singletons. The ten largest account for approximately 8% of the sample. The sample here was peripheral blood, taken on day 0 of AZD1222 vaccination. The origin of the receptors is an adult in good health.

This clone has only a few counts. This chain links TRBV19 with TRBJ2-1; either TRBD1 or TRBD2 may fit D (5 bases each). CDR3 length: 13 residues. From germline, CDR1 is LNHDA and CDR2 SQIVND (reference sequence). V lost 5 bases to trimming and J lost 9 bases, with 14 bases between them. DNA of the CDR3: TGTGCCAGTAGTCTGGGGGTAAATGGTGAGCAGTTCTTC. This encodes CASSLGVNGEQFF.

This chain connects TRBV19 to TRBJ1-5, with a tentative D call TRBD1 (6 bases). Trimming stripped 2 bases from V and 4 bases from J, with 15 bases between. Germline V gene lookup returns CDR1 LNHDA and CDR2 SQIVND (reference sequence). This CDR3 has 16 residues. The CDR3 spells CASSIKSGAGNQPQHF. Written as DNA, the CDR3 is TGTGCCAGTAGTATAAAGTCGGGGGCGGGTAATCAGCCCCAGCATTTT.

For the CDR3, the DNA is TGTGCCAGCAGTCCTTTCCGGGACTATAATGAAAAACTGTTTTTT. Encoded protein: CASSPFRDYNEKLFF. The gene calls are TRBV28 and TRBJ1-4; tentatively, D is TRBD1 (5 bases). Germline-derived CDR1 and CDR2 are MDHEN and SYDVKM. V was cut by 5 bases and J by 4 bases, with 14 bases left in between. The CDR3 has 15 residues.

The J gene is TRBJ1-1, the V gene TRBV28; 7 positions agree with TRBD1. Germline CDR1 is MDHEN and CDR2 is SYDVKM. CDR3 length: 15 amino acids. Trimming removed 1 base from V and 9 bases from J; junction bases left unmatched: 11. Here the CDR3 DNA reads TGTGCCAGCAGTTTATTAAACAGGGGCCCCAGTAAAGCTTTCTTT. It yields the protein CASSLLNRGPSKAFF.

The V and J genes are TRBV15 and TRBJ2-1; 8 bases align to TRBD2. Germline-derived CDR1 and CDR2 are LNHNV and YYDKDF (reference sequence). The CDR3 covers 16 residues. The junction had 5 bases not matched to a gene; V was cut back by 0 bases and J by 4 bases. CDR3 loop: CATSRDLAGGYNEQFF. CDR3 nucleotides: TGTGCCACCAGCAGAGATTTGGCGGGAGGATACAATGAGCAGTTCTTC.

The chain recombines TRBV28 with TRBJ2-7, with no clear D. The CDR3 sequence is 11 residues long. Germline V lookup: CDR1 MDHEN, CDR2 SYDVKM. The V end lost 1 base, the J end lost 6 bases, and 4 bases lay between the germline ends. The CDR3 loop is CASSLYFEQYF. DNA of the CDR3: TGTGCCAGCAGTTTATATTTCGAGCAGTACTTC.

The V call is TRBV27, the J call TRBJ2-2, with 8 bases lining up with TRBD1. Germline V gene sequence: CDR1 MNHEY, CDR2 SMNVEV (reference sequence). This CDR3 comprises 14 residues. Unmatched junction bases numbered 6, after V lost 5 bases and J lost 7 bases. CDR3: CASSAGQGIGELFF. CDR3 nucleotide sequence: TGTGCCAGCAGTGCCGGACAGGGCATCGGGGAGCTGTTTTTT.

The genes are TRBV6-2 or TRBV6-3 and TRBJ2-7; perhaps TRBD1 as D (6 bases). Trimming pared 1 base from V and 7 bases from J, leaving 17 bases between. The CDR3 contains 15 residues. Germline CDR1 reads MNHEY; CDR2 reads SVGEGT. The CDR3 loop is CASSYFSLGQEEQYF. The CDR3 DNA is TGTGCCAGCAGTTACTTCTCCTTGGGACAAGAGGAGCAGTACTTC.

The chain is built from TRBV7-9 and TRBJ2-1; 7 nucleotides line up with TRBD2. V gave up 4 bases and J gave up 5 bases; unmatched junction bases: 5. The CDR3 is 14 amino acids. Germline V CDR1 and CDR2: SEHNR, FQNEAQ (reference sequence). The CDR3 bases are TGTGCCAGCAGCTCGACTAGCTTGAACAATGAGCAGTTCTTC. This sequence encodes CASSSTSLNNEQFF. Supplemented by reference TRBV7-9 and TRBJ2-1, the full variable domain reads DTGVSQNPRHKITKRGQNVTFRCDPISEHNRLYWYRQTLGQGPEFLTYFQNEAQLEKSRLLSDRFSAERPKGSFSTLEIQRTEQGDSAMYLCASSSTSLNNEQFFGPGTRLTVL.

In this sample, this clone turned up once. The chain joins TRBV30 to TRBJ1-1; D gene uncertain. The V gene's germline CDR1 is GTSNPN and CDR2 SVGIG (reference sequence). The CDR3 loop spans 14 amino acids. Trimming shortened V by 0 bases and J by 1 base, and 9 bases separated the two germline ends. This CDR3 is CAWSVGTQNTEAFF. The CDR3 DNA reads as TGTGCCTGGAGTGTGGGCACCCAGAACACTGAAGCTTTCTTT.

The genes are TRBV3-1 (or the pseudogene TRBV3-2) and TRBJ2-7; D is ambiguous. Deletions cut 3 bases from V and 0 bases from J, with 6 bases between. Germline CDR1 and CDR2: LGHDT and YNNKEL (reference sequence). This CDR3 is 13 amino acids long. The CDR3 sequence is CASSHITSYEQYF. The DNA for the CDR3 is TGTGCCAGCAGCCATATCACCTCCTACGAGCAGTACTTC.

The CDR3 loop is CASSQDAGRSYEQYF. In DNA form, the CDR3 reads TGCGCCAGCAGCCAAGATGCGGGGAGGTCGTACGAGCAGTACTTC. V is TRBV4-1 and J is TRBJ2-7, with D perhaps matching TRBD2 (6 bases). CDR1 MGHRA and CDR2 YSYEKL come from the germline V gene. Trimming took 0 bases from V and 4 from J, leaving 13 bases between them. The CDR3 length is 15 residues.

This clone was picked up one time. V usage is TRBV28 and J usage is TRBJ2-3; 9 nucleotides align to TRBD1. J was trimmed by 1 base and V by 6 bases; bases with no gene match: 5. The CDR3 runs to 15 residues. The germline gives CDR1 MDHEN, CDR2 SYDVKM. CDR3 protein: CASSLQGAGTDTQYF. The CDR3 DNA follows: TGTGCCAGCAGCCTACAGGGGGCGGGCACAGATACGCAGTATTTT.

J is TRBJ2-4 and V is TRBV9; D ambiguous. The CDR3 runs to 14 residues. Trimming pared 4 bases from V and 1 base from J, leaving 9 bases between. Germline V gives CDR1 SGDLS, CDR2 YYNGEE. The CDR3 DNA reads as TGTGCCAGCAGCCCCAGTATCGCCAAAAACATTCAGTACTTC. Its protein product is CASSPSIAKNIQYF.

This clone showed up just a few times. V usage is TRBV19 and J usage is TRBJ2-1; TRBD2 matches at 13 bases. Looked up from germline, CDR1 is LNHDA and CDR2 is SQIVND (reference sequence). The length of the CDR3 is 15 residues. Trimming removed 5 bases from V and 13 bases from J; junction bases left unmatched: 11. The CDR3: CASSSTGTSGMRQFF. Written as DNA, the CDR3 is TGTGCCAGTAGTTCTACCGGGACTAGCGGGATGCGACAGTTCTTC.

V usage is TRBV20-1 and J usage is TRBJ1-1; D is ambiguous. Trimming left V 7 bases short and J 9 bases short, with 12 bases between. CDR1 and CDR2 from the germline V gene are DFQATT and SNEGSKA (reference sequence). The CDR3 extends over 10 amino acids. In DNA form, the CDR3 reads TGCAGTGGATGGACTGACCAAGCTTTCTTT. It is translated as CSGWTDQAFF.

The V gene is TRBV29-1, the J gene TRBJ2-5; weak D call: TRBD1 (5 bases). In germline, CDR1 is SQVTM, CDR2 ANQGSEA. There are 12 residues in the CDR3. V lost 5 bases to trimming and J lost 7 bases, with 14 bases between them. The CDR3 reads CSVRGDFGTQYF. The CDR3, as DNA: TGCAGCGTTAGGGGTGACTTTGGGACCCAGTACTTC.

The sample holds one count of this clone. This chain's CDR3 is CASSMPRLAAYNEQFF. CDR3 bases: TGTGCCAGTAGTATGCCACGACTAGCAGCATACAATGAGCAGTTCTTC. The V and J genes are TRBV19 and TRBJ2-1, with 7 bases lining up with TRBD2. V was clipped by 3 bases and J by 4 bases; unmatched bases: 9. The CDR3 runs to 16 residues. Germline assignment: CDR1 LNHDA and CDR2 SQIVND (reference sequence).

This sequence joins TRBV18 and TRBJ1-2, with TRBD1 as a possible D gene (5 bases). The CDR3 has 13 residues. Germline V gives CDR1 KGHSH, CDR2 LQKENI. V gave up 3 bases and J gave up 3 bases, with 8 bases separating them. Here the CDR3 reads CASSPEGDYGYTF. CDR3 nucleotides: TGTGCCAGCTCACCGGAAGGGGACTATGGCTACACCTTC.

This clone showed up just once. The chain joins TRBV9 to TRBJ1-2; TRBD1 matches 7 bases. Germline CDR1 and CDR2: SGDLS and YYNGEE. Trimming removed 0 bases from V and 4 bases from J; junction bases left unmatched: 6. CDR3 length equals 15 residues. Written as DNA, the CDR3 is TGTGCCAGCAGCGTAGTAGATCAGGGGGGCTATGGCTACACCTTC. Its protein is CASSVVDQGGYGYTF.

The rearrangement links TRBV6-2 or TRBV6-3 to TRBJ2-7; no clear D gene. The V gene's germline CDR1 is MNHEY and CDR2 SVGEGT. The CDR3 length is 19 residues. Trimming stripped 0 bases from V and 0 bases from J, with 21 bases between. CDR3 protein: CASSYSILSRQPYSYEQYF. Written as DNA, the CDR3 is TGTGCCAGCAGTTACTCTATTTTAAGTCGGCAGCCTTACTCCTACGAGCAGTACTTC.

CDR3 residues: CASSKGIHGLAGTDTQYF. The CDR3 DNA reads as TGTGCCAGCAGTAAGGGAATTCATGGACTAGCGGGAACAGATACGCAGTATTTT. The chain carries TRBV6-2 or TRBV6-3 and TRBJ2-3, with 12 positions matching TRBD2. The CDR3 has 18 amino acids. Unmatched junction bases numbered 12, after V lost 5 bases and J lost 3 bases. From germline, CDR1 is MNHEY and CDR2 SVGEGT.

This clone has more than one count but fewer than ten. This chain connects TRBV5-1 to TRBJ2-1, with 10 nucleotides matching TRBD2. Germline trimming cut 4 bases from V and 0 bases from J; bases unmatched to any gene: 10. In germline, CDR1 is SGHRS, CDR2 YFSETQ. The CDR3 loop spans 18 amino acids. CDR3 coding DNA: TGCGCCAGCAGCGGCGCAGCTAGCGGGGGAAGCTCCTACAATGAGCAGTTCTTC. Its protein product is CASSGAASGGSSYNEQFF.

The chain carries TRBV6-1 and TRBJ1-3; D is uncertain. There are 15 residues in the CDR3. Germline CDR1 reads MNHNS; CDR2 reads SASEGT. V lost 2 bases, J lost 0 bases, and 8 bases lay in between. The CDR3, as DNA: TGTGCCAGCAGTGAACGGACCTTCTCTGGAAACACCATATATTTT. Protein sequence: CASSERTFSGNTIYF.

V and J are TRBV6-5 and TRBJ1-5; no clear D. V was cut by 6 bases and J by 0 bases, with 12 bases left in between. Germline V gene data show CDR1 as MNHEY and CDR2 as SVGAGI. CDR3 length: 15 residues. The CDR3: CASRAQTNSNQPQHF. CDR3 nucleotides: TGTGCCAGCAGAGCCCAGACTAATAGCAATCAGCCCCAGCATTTT.

The rearrangement joins TRBV12-3 or TRBV12-4 to TRBJ1-5, with D unclear. V lost 3 bases and J lost 6, with 9 bases in between. The CDR3 runs 13 residues. The CDR3 region has the DNA TGTGCCAGCAGTTTCCATATAGGTCAGCCCCAGCATTTT. It specifies CASSFHIGQPQHF.

In its sample, this clone was seen many times. The chain links TRBV2 to TRBJ1-5; 10 nucleotides match TRBD1. The trim removed 8 bases at V and 6 bases at J, leaving 7 bases unmatched. The CDR3 length is 14 residues. Germline V gene sequence: CDR1 SNHLY, CDR2 FYNNEI. The CDR3 reads CASSGQGLGQPQHF. The CDR3 bases are TGTGCCAGCTCGGGACAGGGGCTAGGTCAGCCCCAGCATTTT.

This chain uses TRBV6-6 with TRBJ2-7, with a tentative D call TRBD2 (6 bases). CDR1 and CDR2 (germline): MNHNY, SVGAGI (reference sequence). V lost 8 bases and J 4 bases, leaving 9 bases between the germline ends. The CDR3 covers 11 residues. This CDR3 reads CASAGGYEQYF. The CDR3 coding sequence is TGTGCCAGCGCTGGAGGGTACGAGCAGTACTTC.

V gene TRBV7-2 combines with J gene TRBJ2-6; D gene uncertain. This CDR3 is built from 13 residues. The germline gives CDR1 SGHTA, CDR2 FQGNSA. V lost 6 bases and J 2 bases, leaving 5 bases between the germline ends. This chain's CDR3 is CASRFAGANVLTF. CDR3 coding DNA: TGTGCCAGCAGGTTCGCTGGGGCCAACGTCCTGACTTTC.

The chain carries TRBV30 and TRBJ1-4; D is ambiguous. The ends were cut back, 5 bases at V and 4 bases at J, with 11 bases in the middle. The V gene's germline CDR1 is GTSNPN and CDR2 SVGIG (reference sequence). The CDR3 has 13 amino acids. In nucleotides, the CDR3 is TGTGCCTGGGGACCAATGGGTAATGAAAAACTGTTTTTT. This gives the protein CAWGPMGNEKLFF.